A selection of T cell receptor beta chains follows, all from one sample in a study of OX40 agonist ivuxolimab in advanced cancers. Using immunoSEQ multiplex PCR, the repertoire was profiled, and TCRdb retains in-frame clones only, with some absent. The sample contains 35,000 to 40,000 clones, around 89% of which appear only once. The material was CD4+ or CD8+ T cells sorted from blood, obtained in a trial of the OX40 agonist ivuxolimab. The receptor source for this set is an adult with an advanced solid tumor such as melanoma, head and neck, liver or kidney cancer. Each CDR3 is given with its conserved first and last residue. D genes are given only for firm matches. Size is stated for part of the rows, as once, few or many counts, or as a class when the clone is expanded.

D: NA; size: NA; V: TRBV6-5; J: TRBJ2-5; CDR3: CASTGPETQYF; DNA: TGTGCCAGCACTGGCCCAGAGACCCAGTACTTC
D: NA; size: NA; V: TRBV4-2; J: TRBJ1-1; CDR3: CASSQTTTAEAFF; DNA: TGTGCCAGCAGCCAGACAACCACGGCTGAAGCTTTCTTT
D: NA; size: NA; V: TRBV5-6; J: TRBJ1-2; CDR3: CASRSDRGWVGYGYTF; DNA: TGTGCCAGCAGATCGGACCGTGGCTGGGTTGGCTATGGCTACACCTTC
D: TRBD1; size: NA; V: TRBV7-8; J: TRBJ2-7; CDR3: CASSYAGTGESYEQYF; DNA: TGTGCCAGCAGCTATGCCGGGACAGGGGAGTCCTACGAGCAGTACTTC
D: TRBD1; size: few; V: TRBV5-4; J: TRBJ1-2; CDR3: CASRLTGTGATYGYTF; DNA: TGTGCCAGCAGACTGACCGGGACAGGGGCCACCTATGGCTACACCTTC
D: NA; size: NA; V: TRBV9; J: TRBJ2-1; CDR3: CASSPWLTTYNEQFF; DNA: TGTGCCAGCAGCCCCTGGCTAACTACATACAATGAGCAGTTCTTC
D: NA; size: NA; V: TRBV18; J: TRBJ2-7; CDR3: CASSPAGGGYEQYF; DNA: TGTGCCAGCTCACCCGCCGGAGGGGGCTACGAGCAGTACTTC
D: NA; size: NA; V: TRBV29-1; J: TRBJ2-7; CDR3: CSVQGPANYEQYF; DNA: TGCAGCGTTCAGGGACCGGCTAACTACGAGCAGTACTTC
D: NA; size: NA; V: TRBV5-1; J: TRBJ1-2; CDR3: CASSFDGSTATGYTF; DNA: TGCGCCAGCAGCTTTGATGGGTCGACGGCAACTGGCTACACCTTC
D: NA; size: NA; V: TRBV6-5; J: TRBJ2-7; CDR3: CASSYADRVIFEQYF; DNA: TGTGCCAGCAGTTATGCGGATCGGGTTATCTTCGAGCAGTACTTC
D: NA; size: NA; V: TRBV5-1; J: TRBJ2-7; CDR3: CASSSGLGYEQYF; DNA: TGCGCCAGCAGCTCCGGTCTTGGCTACGAGCAGTACTTC
D: NA; size: NA; V: TRBV29-1; J: TRBJ2-2; CDR3: CSVQGSGELFF; DNA: TGCAGCGTACAGGGATCCGGGGAGCTGTTTTTT
D: NA; size: NA; V: TRBV15; J: TRBJ2-7; CDR3: CATSSPGIEQYF; DNA: TGTGCCACCAGCAGCCCGGGGATCGAGCAGTACTTC
D: NA; size: once; V: TRBV7-8; J: TRBJ1-1; CDR3: CASSHREKNTEAFF; DNA: TGTGCCAGCAGCCATAGAGAGAAGAACACTGAAGCTTTCTTT
D: NA; size: NA; V: TRBV5-6; J: TRBJ2-7; CDR3: CASSPTSPDYEQYF; DNA: TGTGCCAGCAGTCCCACATCGCCCGACTACGAGCAGTACTTC
D: TRBD1; size: NA; V: TRBV30; J: TRBJ1-5; CDR3: CAWSPGTGSNQPQHF; DNA: TGTGCCTGGAGTCCCGGGACAGGGTCCAATCAGCCCCAGCATTTT
D: NA; size: NA; V: TRBV15; J: TRBJ2-7; CDR3: CATSREGAGSEQYF; DNA: TGTGCCACCAGCAGAGAAGGGGCAGGGTCCGAGCAGTACTTC
D: TRBD1; size: NA; V: TRBV29-1; J: TRBJ1-2; CDR3: CSVEPGQGFLSDGYTF; DNA: TGCAGCGTTGAACCGGGACAGGGTTTCCTTAGCGACGGCTACACCTTC